Listed below are T cell receptor beta chains from one sample, sequenced in a study of vaccination and CD4 T cells after COVID-19. These TCRs' antigens remain unknown. TCRdb re-derived calls from the PCR reads in MiXCR, one entry per CDR3 protein. This sample has fewer than 16,000 distinct CDR3 sequences, with approximately 57% found just once. Sequencing was done on a sample of CD4+ T cells from blood, cultured in vitro. The receptors here all came from a human donor who had recovered from COVID-19. The CDR3 runs from the conserved cysteine through the conserved F or W. D genes are given only for firm matches. Clone size is shown for a subset of rows, as once, few, many or a class of expanded clone.

TRBD1,TRBJ1-5,NA,TRBV6-2/TRBV6-3,CASNKNTGTGSQPQHF,TGTGCCAGCAATAAAAACACCGGGACAGGGAGTCAGCCCCAGCATTTT
TRBD2,TRBJ2-7,NA,TRBV27,CASSLRAYLGGSGRVEQYF,TGTGCCAGCAGTTTAAGGGCCTACCTAGGGGGTAGCGGGAGAGTTGAGCAGTACTTC
NA,TRBJ1-4,NA,TRBV20-1,CSARDQGRAYEKLFF,TGCAGTGCTAGAGATCAAGGCAGGGCATATGAAAAACTGTTTTTT
TRBD2,TRBJ2-1,NA,TRBV12-3/TRBV12-4,CASSFRLAGQTSTHNEQFF,TGTGCCAGCAGTTTTAGGCTAGCGGGACAGACAAGTACGCACAATGAGCAGTTCTTC
TRBD2,TRBJ2-7,once,TRBV27,CASRPGLRLASYEQYF,TGTGCCAGCAGGCCCGGGCTTAGACTAGCCTCCTACGAGCAGTACTTC
NA,TRBJ1-5,medium-sized,TRBV20-1,CSAGGGAYSNQPQHF,TGCAGTGCTGGGGGGGGCGCTTATAGCAATCAGCCCCAGCATTTT
NA,TRBJ2-7,few,TRBV27,CASRQTLYEQYF,TGTGCCAGCCGACAAACTCTCTACGAGCAGTACTTC
NA,TRBJ2-7,NA,TRBV20-1,CSARAPGPSYEQYF,TGCAGTGCTAGAGCTCCGGGGCCATCCTACGAGCAGTACTTC
NA,TRBJ2-7,NA,TRBV28,CASSLSVREREQYF,TGTGCCAGCAGTTTATCGGTCAGGGAGCGCGAGCAGTACTTC
TRBD1,TRBJ1-1,NA,TRBV5-3,CASSLLTGGGTEAFF,TGTGCCAGCAGCTTGCTGACAGGGGGTGGAACTGAAGCTTTCTTT
NA,TRBJ1-6,few,TRBV4-3,CASSQDQGPNSPLHF,TGCGCCAGCAGCCAAGATCAGGGGCCCAATTCACCCCTCCACTTT
NA,TRBJ1-1,NA,TRBV20-1,CSARDIQQEAFF,TGCAGTGCTAGAGATATCCAGCAGGAAGCTTTCTTT
NA,TRBJ2-7,NA,TRBV9,CASSPSGSPTGEQYF,TGTGCCAGCAGCCCCTCGGGTAGCCCAACCGGCGAGCAGTACTTC
TRBD1,TRBJ2-2,NA,TRBV6-1,CASRRDRVYGELFF,TGTGCCAGCAGGCGGGACAGGGTTTACGGGGAGCTGTTTTTT